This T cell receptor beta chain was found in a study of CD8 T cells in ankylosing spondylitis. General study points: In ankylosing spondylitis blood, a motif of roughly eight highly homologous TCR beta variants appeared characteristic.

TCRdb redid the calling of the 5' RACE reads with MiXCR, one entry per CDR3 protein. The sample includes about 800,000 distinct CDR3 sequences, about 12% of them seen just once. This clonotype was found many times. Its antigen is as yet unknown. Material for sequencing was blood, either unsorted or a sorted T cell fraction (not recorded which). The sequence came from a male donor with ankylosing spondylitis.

CDR3 amino acids: CASSLASMPGVSYEQYF. In DNA, the CDR3 is TGTGCCAGCAGTTTAGCGTCGATGCCAGGGGTTTCGTACGAGCAGTACTTC. The V call is TRBV12-3 or TRBV12-4, the J call TRBJ2-7, with D perhaps matching TRBD1 (6 bases). The V end was cut by 0 bases, the J end by 4 bases, with 19 bases between. The CDR3 loop spans 17 amino acids.